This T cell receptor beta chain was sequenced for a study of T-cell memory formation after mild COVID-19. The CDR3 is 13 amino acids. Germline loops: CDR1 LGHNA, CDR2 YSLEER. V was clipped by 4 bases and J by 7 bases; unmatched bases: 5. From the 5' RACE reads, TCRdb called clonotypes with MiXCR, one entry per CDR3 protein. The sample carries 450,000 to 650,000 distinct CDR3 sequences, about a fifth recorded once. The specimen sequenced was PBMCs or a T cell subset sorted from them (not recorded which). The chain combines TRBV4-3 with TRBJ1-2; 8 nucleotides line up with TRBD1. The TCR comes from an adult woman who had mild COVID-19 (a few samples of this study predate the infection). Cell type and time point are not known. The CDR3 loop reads CASSLRTGIGYTF. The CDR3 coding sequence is TGCGCCAGCAGCCTACGGACAGGGATTGGCTACACCTTC.